The 28 T cell receptor beta chains below were found in one sample sequenced in a study of cytomegalovirus exposure and HLA in healthy donors. The PCR contained 60 Vbeta and 13 Jbeta primers. The repertoire was sequenced with immunoSEQ multiplex PCR; TCRdb's copy has only in-frame clones and lacks some. The sample gives some 210,000 clones, 80% to 90% of which show up once; 1% to 1.5% is in the top ten. Sequencing input: PBMCs. The receptors were sampled from a man under 40 in good health and CMV-seronegative.

The V gene is TRBV19, the J gene TRBJ1-1; D gene uncertain. The CDR3 runs to 11 residues. Trimming left V 7 bases short and J 1 base short, with 4 bases between. Germline assignment: CDR1 LNHDA and CDR2 SQIVND (reference sequence). The CDR3 DNA reads TGTGCCAGTACCCGGAACACTGAAGCTTTCTTT. Translated, it gives CASTRNTEAFF. The variable domain in full, with the rest retrieved from reference TRBV19 and TRBJ1-1, is DGGITQSPKYLFRKEGQNVTLSCEQNLNHDAMYWYRQDPGQGLRLIYYSQIVNDFQKGDIAEGYSVSREKKESFPLTVTSAQKNPTAFYLCASTRNTEAFFGQGTRLTVV.

The genes are TRBV11-2 and TRBJ2-2; D unresolved. CDR3 size: 12 residues. V lost 6 bases and J lost 2, with 4 bases in between. CDR1 and CDR2 from the germline V gene are SGHAT and FQNNGV. CDR3 residues: CASRQNTGELFF. The DNA of the CDR3 is TGTGCCAGCAGACAAAACACCGGGGAGCTGTTTTTT.

The genes are TRBV6-5 and TRBJ2-3; D gene uncertain. V was cut by 2 bases and J by 4 bases, with 10 bases left in between. The V gene's germline CDR1 is MNHEY and CDR2 SVGAGI. The CDR3 has 14 amino acids. The CDR3, as DNA: TGTGCCAGCAGTTACGGGTTGGAGTCAGATACGCAGTATTTT. Translated: CASSYGLESDTQYF.

The DNA for the CDR3 is TGTGCCAGCAGCCGGGACAGGGTAAACGAAAAACTGTTTTTT. It specifies CASSRDRVNEKLFF. This chain links TRBV5-4 with TRBJ1-4, with 9 bases that match TRBD1. Germline V gene lookup returns CDR1 SGHNT and CDR2 YYREEE (reference sequence). Losses at the gene ends were 4 bases for V and 8 bases for J; bases not matched to a gene: 6. CDR3 size: 14 residues.

The J gene is TRBJ2-4, the V gene TRBV29-1; perhaps TRBD2 as D (6 bases). V lost 6 bases and J lost 0, with 9 bases in between. CDR1 and CDR2 (germline): SQVTM, ANQGSEA. This CDR3 contains 13 residues. The CDR3 bases are TGCAGCGTGCGGGAATTAGCCAAAAACATTCAGTACTTC. Translating it yields CSVRELAKNIQYF. Supplemented by reference TRBV29-1 and TRBJ2-4, the full variable domain reads SAVISQKPSRDICQRGTSLTIQCQVDSQVTMMFWYRQQPGQSLTLIATANQGSEATYESGFVIDKFPISRPNLTFSTLTVSNMSPEDSSIYLCSVRELAKNIQYFGAGTRLSVL.

The genes are TRBV7-2 and TRBJ2-5; 9 bases fit TRBD1. CDR1 and CDR2 (germline): SGHTA, FQGNSA. The V and J ends lost 6 bases and 6 bases, in that order; junction bases with no gene match: 11. The CDR3 sequence is 15 residues long. CDR3 nucleotide sequence: TGTGCCAGCAGTTCATCCGGGACAGGGACCCAGACCCAGTACTTC. Its translation: CASSSSGTGTQTQYF.

The chain has TRBV30 and TRBJ1-5; 7 bases are shared with TRBD1. Per germline, CDR1 GTSNPN and CDR2 SVGIG (reference sequence). Trimming removed 5 bases from V and 1 base from J; junction bases left unmatched: 2. CDR3 length equals 13 residues. The CDR3 nucleotides are TGTGCCTGGGCAGGGGGGAGCAATCAGCCCCAGCATTTT. Its translation: CAWAGGSNQPQHF.

This clone was counted once. The chain uses TRBV28 and TRBJ1-1, with no clear D. Germline V gives CDR1 MDHEN, CDR2 SYDVKM. V was clipped by 2 bases and J by 7 bases, with 5 bases between them. The CDR3 consists of 11 residues. This CDR3 is CASSLELEAFF. CDR3 in DNA: TGTGCCAGCAGTTTAGAGCTTGAAGCTTTCTTT.

The chain carries TRBV7-2 and TRBJ2-7, with D maybe TRBD2 (5 bases). Between the trimmed V and J ends, which lost 1 base and 2 bases, there was a span of 9 bases. This CDR3 is built from 14 residues. In germline, CDR1 is SGHTA, CDR2 FQGNSA. In DNA, the CDR3 is TGTGCCAGCAGCTTAGGGCAGCGGACCTACGAGCAGTACTTC. Translation: CASSLGQRTYEQYF.

A single count supports this clone. The chain carries TRBV4-3 and TRBJ1-2; no definite D call. This CDR3 is built from 17 residues. Germline V gene lookup returns CDR1 LGHNA and CDR2 YSLEER. The V and J ends lost 0 bases and 4 bases respectively, with 18 bases between them. CDR3 sequence reads: CASSQDRRAPAAYGYTF. CDR3 DNA sequence: TGCGCCAGCAGCCAAGATAGGCGGGCCCCGGCGGCCTATGGCTACACCTTC.

The V call is TRBV7-9, the J call TRBJ2-5; TRBD1 agrees at 8 bases. The CDR3 has 14 amino acids. Looked up from germline, CDR1 is SEHNR and CDR2 is FQNEAQ (reference sequence). V was pared by 4 bases and J by 7 bases, with 8 bases of the junction left unmatched. The chain's CDR3 is CASSYRTGRATQYF. DNA of the CDR3: TGTGCCAGCAGCTACAGGACAGGGCGCGCGACCCAGTACTTC.

The rearrangement links TRBV6-1 to TRBJ1-5; 8 bases map to TRBD1. Looked up from germline, CDR1 is MNHNS and CDR2 is SASEGT. V lost 6 bases, J lost 7 bases, and 11 bases stayed unmatched. This CDR3 has 15 amino acids. In nucleotides, the CDR3 is TGTGCCAGCAGCGCCCAGCAGGGGGCAGGGCAGCCCCAGCATTTT. Protein product: CASSAQQGAGQPQHF.

The chain combines TRBV5-1 with TRBJ1-6; 7 bases align to TRBD1. V lost 4 bases, J lost 7 bases, and 5 bases stayed unmatched. CDR1 SGHRS and CDR2 YFSETQ come from the germline V gene. The CDR3 contains 14 residues. The CDR3 bases are TGCGCCAGCAGCCGGGACAGAAACAATTCACCCCTCCACTTT. Translated, it gives CASSRDRNNSPLHF.

The chain uses TRBV9 and TRBJ2-7; 9 positions match TRBD1. This CDR3 has 15 amino acids. CDR1 SGDLS and CDR2 YYNGEE come from the germline V gene. Trimming took 4 bases from V and 3 from J; bases not matched to a gene: 8. In DNA form, the CDR3 reads TGTGCCAGCAGCAGCACAGGGGGCATCAACTACGAGCAGTACTTC. It encodes CASSSTGGINYEQYF.

The V call is TRBV5-1, the J call TRBJ2-2, with D possibly matching TRBD2 (6 bases). CDR3 length: 13 residues. With 3 bases removed from V and 8 bases from J, the gap between germline ends came to 11 bases. From germline, CDR1 is SGHRS and CDR2 YFSETQ. CDR3 bases: TGCGCCAGCAGCTCCGGGGACTCGGGGGAGCTGTTTTTT. This codes for CASSSGDSGELFF.

The rearrangement uses TRBV10-3 and TRBJ1-5; 12 bases fit TRBD1. The V and J ends lost 3 bases and 7 bases, in that order; junction bases with no gene match: 10. Germline CDR1 and CDR2: ENHRY and SYGVKD. The CDR3 is made up of 17 amino acids. CDR3: CAISEKPGTGGRQPQHF. The CDR3 DNA reads TGTGCCATCAGTGAAAAACCAGGGACAGGGGGCCGGCAGCCCCAGCATTTT.

The chain carries TRBV27 and TRBJ2-7, with TRBD2 matching 10 bases. Germline-derived CDR1 and CDR2 are MNHEY and SMNVEV (reference sequence). V shed 3 bases, J shed 7 bases, and the junction held 3 bases outside the gene matches. This CDR3 is 13 amino acids long. The CDR3 sequence is CASSFLAGEEQYF. CDR3 nucleotide sequence: TGTGCCAGCAGTTTCCTAGCGGGGGAGGAGCAGTACTTC.

The chain links TRBV7-9 to TRBJ2-1; 12 bases map to TRBD2. The V gene's germline CDR1 is SEHNR and CDR2 FQNEAQ (reference sequence). V gave up 6 bases and J gave up 7 bases; unmatched junction bases: 7. The CDR3 loop spans 15 amino acids. This CDR3 is CASRLAGGVRNEQFF. CDR3 DNA sequence: TGTGCCAGCAGGCTAGCGGGAGGGGTAAGGAATGAGCAGTTCTTC.

This rearrangement joins TRBV11-2 to TRBJ1-6, with a weak D call TRBD1 (6 bases). The CDR3 extends over 15 amino acids. Looked up from germline, CDR1 is SGHAT and CDR2 is FQNNGV. V lost 0 bases and J 10 bases, leaving 13 bases between the germline ends. The CDR3 DNA is TGTGCCAGCAGCTTAGAAGGACAGAACGAATCACCCCTCCACTTT. The encoded protein is CASSLEGQNESPLHF.

This clone was detected once. The chain carries TRBV30 and TRBJ2-2; a possible D gene is TRBD2 (5 bases). V was pared by 3 bases and J by 3 bases, with 14 bases between. The CDR3 runs 15 residues. Germline V gene data show CDR1 as GTSNPN and CDR2 as SVGIG (reference sequence). The DNA for the CDR3 is TGTGCCTGGAGAAGGGAGTCGGTGTACACCGGGGAGCTGTTTTTT. Protein sequence: CAWRRESVYTGELFF.

The chain is built from TRBV6-6 and TRBJ2-3; D is undetermined. Germline CDR1 reads MNHNY; CDR2 reads SVGAGI (reference sequence). CDR3 size: 14 residues. Deletions cut 0 bases from V and 6 bases from J, with 10 bases between. The CDR3 spells CASSYSQRSDTQYF. CDR3 sequence (DNA): TGTGCCAGCAGTTACTCTCAACGGAGCGATACGCAGTATTTT.

The chain recombines TRBV4-3 with TRBJ1-2, with D possibly matching TRBD1 (5 bases). The CDR3 is 15 amino acids. The V end lost 4 bases, the J end lost 4 bases, and 16 bases lay between the germline ends. CDR1 and CDR2 (germline): LGHNA, YSLEER. The CDR3 reads CASSPQAPGLYGYTF. The DNA for the CDR3 is TGCGCCAGCAGCCCCCAAGCCCCAGGGCTCTATGGCTACACCTTC.

This chain connects TRBV2 to TRBJ2-7, with a tentative D call TRBD1 (6 bases). Looked up from germline, CDR1 is SNHLY and CDR2 is FYNNEI. The CDR3 loop spans 14 amino acids. V dropped 7 bases and J dropped 3 bases, with 16 bases sitting between them. The CDR3 DNA follows: TGTGCCAGCACCAGTACCGGACAGATCTACGAGCAGTACTTC. Translation: CASTSTGQIYEQYF. Supplemented by reference TRBV2 and TRBJ2-7, the full variable domain reads EPEVTQTPSHQVTQMGQEVILRCVPISNHLYFYWYRQILGQKVEFLVSFYNNEISEKSEIFDDQFSVERPDGSNFTLKIRSTKLEDSAMYFCASTSTGQIYEQYFGPGTRLTVT.

The chain employs TRBV5-1 and TRBJ2-1; weak D call: TRBD2 (6 bases). The CDR3 runs 17 residues. Trimming left V 0 bases short and J 0 bases short, with 13 bases between. Germline V CDR1 and CDR2: SGHRS, YFSETQ. CDR3 in DNA: TGCGCCAGCAGCTTGGCCTTTAGCGGCTCCTCCTACAATGAGCAGTTCTTC. This codes for CASSLAFSGSSYNEQFF.

The chain uses TRBV5-5 and TRBJ1-2; possibly TRBD1 for D (5 bases). Germline V gives CDR1 SGHKS, CDR2 YYEKEE (reference sequence). The CDR3 runs 15 residues. Trimming took 0 bases from V and 0 from J, leaving 9 bases between them. CDR3 protein: CASSLETVPNYGYTF. CDR3 sequence (DNA): TGTGCCAGCAGCTTGGAGACAGTACCTAACTATGGCTACACCTTC.

This clone was counted a single time. V usage is TRBV6-5 and J usage is TRBJ1-4, with D possibly TRBD1 on 6 matching bases. Germline-derived CDR1 and CDR2 are MNHEY and SVGAGI. With 2 bases removed from V and 8 bases from J, the gap between germline ends came to 15 bases. The CDR3 totals 15 residues. The DNA for the CDR3 is TGTGCCAGCAGTTACCATGGGGGCGAAGGAGAAAAACTGTTTTTT. Protein product: CASSYHGGEGEKLFF.

As concerns this clone: At one of its ends the junction is not consistent with the germline gene, which may arise from a read error. The gene calls are TRBV5-1 and TRBJ2-7; tentatively, D is TRBD2 (5 bases). The CDR3 has 12 amino acids. The germline V gene encodes CDR1 SGHRS and CDR2 YFSETQ. The CDR3 DNA reads TGCGCCAGCAGCAAGAACTACAAGGAGGTGAACTTC. Its translation is CASSKNYKEVNF. The entire variable domain, with the rest obtained from reference TRBV5-1 and TRBJ2-7, is as follows: KAGVTQTPRYLIKTRGQQVTLSCSPISGHRSVSWYQQTPGQGLQFLFEYFSETQRNKGNFPGRFSGRQFSNSRSEMNVSTLELGDSALYLCASSKNYKEVNFGPGTRLTVT.

On this clone: At the DNA level, this CDR3 is encoded by other sequences in the same sample as well. V is TRBV7-2 and J is TRBJ2-7; possibly TRBD2 for D (7 bases). This CDR3 spans 14 amino acids. Trimming stripped 1 base from V and 2 bases from J, with 9 bases between. Per germline, CDR1 SGHTA and CDR2 FQGNSA. The DNA for the CDR3 is TGTGCCAGCAGCTTAGGGGGGGGGCCCTACGAGCAGTACTTC. Amino acids: CASSLGGGPYEQYF.